This TCR beta chain was found in a study of PD-L1 blockade in urothelial cancer. Background on the study: Blood samples contained a median 141,255 T cells.

The CDR3 covers 15 residues. V was shortened by 4 bases and J by 0 bases, with 11 bases between the two germline ends. Germline-derived CDR1 and CDR2 are MNHEY and SVGAGI. The protocol was immunoSEQ multiplex PCR, while the TCRdb copy is restricted to in-frame clones and leaves out a portion. The sample lists some 120,000 clones, more than 70% occurring once. This sample's time point: peripheral blood 6 weeks after treatment start. Enrolled patients showed locally advanced or metastatic urothelial carcinoma. The TCR comes from a man aged 50 to 60 with urothelial cancer. Specimen: PBMCs, collected around atezolizumab (anti-PD-L1) treatment. The chain couples TRBV6-5 to TRBJ2-3; D unclear. CDR3 nucleotide sequence: TGTGCCAGCAGTTTGGGCAGCCGGAGCACAGATACGCAGTATTTT. Translating it yields CASSLGSRSTDTQYF.